This T cell receptor (beta chain) was sequenced for a study of blood T cell repertoires in COVID-19. About the research overall: Specimens from acute and convalescent COVID-19 originated in the United States, Italy and Spain. The cDNA or gDNA used as material had been derived from T cells, B-cell-depleted T cells, or PBMCs.

Seattle patients were enrolled while actively infected and followed longitudinally. This CDR3 is built from 17 residues. Germline CDR1 MGHRA, CDR2 YSYEKL. V was pared by 1 base and J by 1 base, with 9 bases of the junction left unmatched. Assay: immunoSEQ multiplex PCR; the TCRdb copy retains only in-frame clones and omits some. The data show under 350,000 clones, roughly 91% seen once. The genes are TRBV4-1 and TRBJ2-5, with 7 bases identical to TRBD2. The sequence derives from a woman aged 25 to 39 with COVID-19, enrolled during active disease. Sequenced material: peripheral blood. The CDR3 region has the DNA TGCGCCAGCAGCCAAGGCCCAGCGGGGAGTCTCCAAGAGACCCAGTACTTC. It translates to CASSQGPAGSLQETQYF.